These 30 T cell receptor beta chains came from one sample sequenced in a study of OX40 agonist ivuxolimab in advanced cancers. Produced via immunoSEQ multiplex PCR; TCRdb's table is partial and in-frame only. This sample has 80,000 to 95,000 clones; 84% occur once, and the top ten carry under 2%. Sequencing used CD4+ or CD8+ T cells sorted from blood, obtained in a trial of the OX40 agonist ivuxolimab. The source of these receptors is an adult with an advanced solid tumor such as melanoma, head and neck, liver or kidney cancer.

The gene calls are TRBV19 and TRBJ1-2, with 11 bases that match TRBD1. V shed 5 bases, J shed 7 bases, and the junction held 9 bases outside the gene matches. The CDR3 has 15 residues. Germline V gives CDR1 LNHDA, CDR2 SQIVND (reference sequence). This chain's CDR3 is CASSVRTGGAGGYTF. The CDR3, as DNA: TGTGCCAGTAGTGTAAGGACAGGGGGCGCCGGTGGCTACACCTTC.

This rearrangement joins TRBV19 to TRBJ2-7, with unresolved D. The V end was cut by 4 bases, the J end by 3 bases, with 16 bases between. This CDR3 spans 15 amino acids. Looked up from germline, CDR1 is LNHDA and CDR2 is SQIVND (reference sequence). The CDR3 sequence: CASSTALLPDYEQYF. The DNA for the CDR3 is TGTGCCAGTAGTACCGCTTTATTGCCCGACTACGAGCAGTACTTC.

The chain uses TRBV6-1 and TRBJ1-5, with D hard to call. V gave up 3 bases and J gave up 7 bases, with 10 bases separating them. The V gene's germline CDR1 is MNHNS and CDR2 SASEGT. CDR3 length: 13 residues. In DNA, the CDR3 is TGTGCCAGCAGTGATCTGGGTAACCAGCCCCAGCATTTT. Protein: CASSDLGNQPQHF.

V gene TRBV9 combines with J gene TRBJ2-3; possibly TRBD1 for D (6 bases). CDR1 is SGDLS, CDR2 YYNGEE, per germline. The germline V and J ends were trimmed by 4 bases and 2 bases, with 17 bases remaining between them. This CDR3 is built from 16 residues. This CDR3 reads CASSRFGTMNTDTQYF. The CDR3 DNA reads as TGTGCCAGCAGCCGTTTCGGGACAATGAACACAGATACGCAGTATTTT.

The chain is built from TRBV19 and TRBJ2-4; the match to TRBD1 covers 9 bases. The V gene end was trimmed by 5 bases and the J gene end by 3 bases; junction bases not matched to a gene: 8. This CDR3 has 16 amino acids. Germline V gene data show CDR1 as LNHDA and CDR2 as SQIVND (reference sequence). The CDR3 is CASSSQGARGKNIQYF. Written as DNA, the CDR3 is TGTGCCAGTAGTTCACAGGGGGCGCGCGGCAAAAACATTCAGTACTTC.

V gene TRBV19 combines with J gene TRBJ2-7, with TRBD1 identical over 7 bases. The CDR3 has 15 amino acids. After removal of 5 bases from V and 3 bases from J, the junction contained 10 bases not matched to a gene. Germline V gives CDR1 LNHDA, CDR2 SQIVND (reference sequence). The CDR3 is CASSVSGTEDYEQYF. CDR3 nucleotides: TGTGCCAGTAGTGTCTCCGGGACAGAAGACTACGAGCAGTACTTC. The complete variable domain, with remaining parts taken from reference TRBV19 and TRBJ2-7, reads DGGITQSPKYLFRKEGQNVTLSCEQNLNHDAMYWYRQDPGQGLRLIYYSQIVNDFQKGDIAEGYSVSREKKESFPLTVTSAQKNPTAFYLCASSVSGTEDYEQYFGPGTRLTVT.

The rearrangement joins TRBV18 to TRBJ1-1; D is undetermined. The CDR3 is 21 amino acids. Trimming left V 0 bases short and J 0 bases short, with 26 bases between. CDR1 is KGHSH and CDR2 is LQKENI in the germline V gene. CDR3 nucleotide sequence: TGTGCCAGCTCACCACCTAAAGTAGAGGGCGCCCTTGTGGCTATGAACACTGAAGCTTTCTTT. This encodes CASSPPKVEGALVAMNTEAFF.

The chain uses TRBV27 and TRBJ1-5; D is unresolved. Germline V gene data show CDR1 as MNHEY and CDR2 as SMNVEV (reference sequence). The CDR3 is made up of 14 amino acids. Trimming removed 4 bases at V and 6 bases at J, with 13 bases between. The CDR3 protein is CASSSREGGQPQHF. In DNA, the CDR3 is TGTGCCAGCAGTTCCCGGGAGGGAGGTCAGCCCCAGCATTTT.

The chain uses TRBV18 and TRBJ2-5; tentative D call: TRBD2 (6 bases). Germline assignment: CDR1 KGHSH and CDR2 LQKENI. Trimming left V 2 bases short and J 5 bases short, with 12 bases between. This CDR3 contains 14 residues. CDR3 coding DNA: TGTGCCAGCTCACCAGGTTCAGGGACTGAGACCCAGTACTTC. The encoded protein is CASSPGSGTETQYF.

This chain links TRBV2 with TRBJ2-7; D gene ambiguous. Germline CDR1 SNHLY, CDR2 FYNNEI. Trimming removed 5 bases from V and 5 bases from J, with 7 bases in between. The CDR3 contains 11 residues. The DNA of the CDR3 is TGTGCCAGCAGTCCCAACCACGAGCAGTACTTC. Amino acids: CASSPNHEQYF.

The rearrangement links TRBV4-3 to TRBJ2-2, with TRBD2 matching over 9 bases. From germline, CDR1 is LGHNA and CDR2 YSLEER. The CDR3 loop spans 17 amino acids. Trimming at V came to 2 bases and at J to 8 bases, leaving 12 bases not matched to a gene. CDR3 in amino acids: CASSQWAKRGVSGELFF. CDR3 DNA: TGCGCCAGCAGCCAATGGGCAAAGCGGGGGGTTTCGGGGGAGCTGTTTTTT.

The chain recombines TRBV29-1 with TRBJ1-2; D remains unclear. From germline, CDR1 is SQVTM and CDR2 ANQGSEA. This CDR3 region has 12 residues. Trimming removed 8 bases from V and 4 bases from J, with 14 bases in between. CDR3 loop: CSTLREVYGYTF. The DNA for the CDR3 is TGCAGCACCCTAAGGGAGGTCTATGGCTACACCTTC.

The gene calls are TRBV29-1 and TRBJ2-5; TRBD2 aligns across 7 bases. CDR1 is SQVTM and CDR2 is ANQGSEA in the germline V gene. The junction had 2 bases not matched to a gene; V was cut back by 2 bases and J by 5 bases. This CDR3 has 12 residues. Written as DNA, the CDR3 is TGCAGCGTTGAACGGGGGGACGAGACCCAGTACTTC. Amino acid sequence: CSVERGDETQYF.

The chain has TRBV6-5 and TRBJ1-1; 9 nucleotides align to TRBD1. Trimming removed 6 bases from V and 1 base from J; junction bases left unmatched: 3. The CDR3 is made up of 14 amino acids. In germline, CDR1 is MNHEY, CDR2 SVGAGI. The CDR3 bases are TGTGCCAGCAGGCAACAGGGGGCGAACACTGAAGCTTTCTTT. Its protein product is CASRQQGANTEAFF.

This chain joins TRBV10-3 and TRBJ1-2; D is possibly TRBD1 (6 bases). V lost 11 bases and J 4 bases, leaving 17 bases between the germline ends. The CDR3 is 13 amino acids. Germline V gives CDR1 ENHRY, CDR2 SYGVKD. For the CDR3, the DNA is TGTGCCCTTGGAACCCGGGACACCTATGGCTACACCTTC. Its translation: CALGTRDTYGYTF.

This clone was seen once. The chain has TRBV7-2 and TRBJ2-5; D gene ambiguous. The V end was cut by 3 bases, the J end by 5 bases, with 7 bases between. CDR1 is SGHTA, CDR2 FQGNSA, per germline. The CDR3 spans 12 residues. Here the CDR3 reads CASSLGVETQYF. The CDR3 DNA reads TGTGCCAGCAGCTTGGGTGTGGAGACCCAGTACTTC.

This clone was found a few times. This chain's CDR3 is CSVEGGDGYTF. The CDR3 DNA reads as TGCAGCGTTGAAGGAGGGGACGGCTACACCTTC. The J gene is TRBJ1-2, the V gene TRBV29-1; TRBD1 might be the D (5 bases). The CDR3 has 11 residues. Germline V gives CDR1 SQVTM, CDR2 ANQGSEA. The germline V and J ends were trimmed by 1 base and 8 bases, with 8 bases remaining between them. Based on the CDR3 plus reference TRBV29-1 and TRBJ1-2, the full variable domain is SAVISQKPSRDICQRGTSLTIQCQVDSQVTMMFWYRQQPGQSLTLIATANQGSEATYESGFVIDKFPISRPNLTFSTLTVSNMSPEDSSIYLCSVEGGDGYTFGSGTRLTVV.

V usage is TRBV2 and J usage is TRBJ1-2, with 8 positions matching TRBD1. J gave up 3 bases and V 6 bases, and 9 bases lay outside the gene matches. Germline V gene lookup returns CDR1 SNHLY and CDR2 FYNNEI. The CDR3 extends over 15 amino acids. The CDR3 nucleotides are TGTGCCAGCAGAGCCGACAGGGGCCGCTACTATGGCTACACCTTC. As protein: CASRADRGRYYGYTF.

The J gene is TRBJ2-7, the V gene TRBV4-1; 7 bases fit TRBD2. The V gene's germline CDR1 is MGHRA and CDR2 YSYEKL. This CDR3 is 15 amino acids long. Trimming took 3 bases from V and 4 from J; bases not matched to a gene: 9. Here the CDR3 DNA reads TGCGCCAGCAGCCAGGGGAGGGAGAAGACGTACGAGCAGTACTTC. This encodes CASSQGREKTYEQYF.

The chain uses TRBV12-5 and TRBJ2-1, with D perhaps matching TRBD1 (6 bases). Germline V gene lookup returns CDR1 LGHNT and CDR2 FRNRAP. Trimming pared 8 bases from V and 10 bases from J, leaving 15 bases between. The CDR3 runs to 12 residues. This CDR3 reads CASSRTEGEQFF. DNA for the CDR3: TGTGCTAGTAGTAGGACAGAAGGAGAGCAGTTCTTC.

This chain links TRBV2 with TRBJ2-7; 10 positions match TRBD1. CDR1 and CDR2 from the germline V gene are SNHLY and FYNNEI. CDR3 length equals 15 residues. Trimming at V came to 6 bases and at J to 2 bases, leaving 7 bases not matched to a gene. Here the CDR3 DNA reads TGTGCCAGCAGCTGGGACAGGGGCGGCCCCTACGAGCAGTACTTC. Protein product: CASSWDRGGPYEQYF. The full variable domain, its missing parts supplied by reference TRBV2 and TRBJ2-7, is EPEVTQTPSHQVTQMGQEVILRCVPISNHLYFYWYRQILGQKVEFLVSFYNNEISEKSEIFDDQFSVERPDGSNFTLKIRSTKLEDSAMYFCASSWDRGGPYEQYFGPGTRLTVT.

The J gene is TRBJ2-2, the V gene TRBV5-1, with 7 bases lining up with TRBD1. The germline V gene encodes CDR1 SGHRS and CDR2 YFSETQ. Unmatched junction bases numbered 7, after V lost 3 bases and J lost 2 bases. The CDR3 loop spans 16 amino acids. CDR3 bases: TGCGCCAGCAGCTGGGGGACAGTTTCCAACACCGGGGAGCTGTTTTTT. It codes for CASSWGTVSNTGELFF.

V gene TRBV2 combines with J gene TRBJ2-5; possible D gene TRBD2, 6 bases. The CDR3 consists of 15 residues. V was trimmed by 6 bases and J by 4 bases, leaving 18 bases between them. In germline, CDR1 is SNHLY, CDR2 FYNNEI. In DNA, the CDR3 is TGTGCCAGCAGATGGGAGGTGCAAGGGAGAGAGACCCAGTACTTC. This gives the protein CASRWEVQGRETQYF.

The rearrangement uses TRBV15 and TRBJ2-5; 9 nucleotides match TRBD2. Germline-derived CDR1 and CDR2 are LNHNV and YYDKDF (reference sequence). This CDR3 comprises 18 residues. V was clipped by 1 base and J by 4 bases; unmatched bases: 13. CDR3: CATSRAQAGARGGETQYF. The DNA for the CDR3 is TGTGCCACCAGCAGAGCCCAAGCGGGGGCGCGGGGGGGAGAGACCCAGTACTTC.

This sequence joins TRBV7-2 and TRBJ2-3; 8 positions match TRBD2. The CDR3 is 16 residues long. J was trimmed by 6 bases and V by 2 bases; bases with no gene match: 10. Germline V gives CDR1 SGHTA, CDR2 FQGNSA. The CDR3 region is CASSLMAGGTGDTQYF. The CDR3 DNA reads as TGTGCCAGCAGCTTAATGGCGGGGGGTACCGGTGATACGCAGTATTTT.

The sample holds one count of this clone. The CDR3 bases are TGTGCCATCAAATCCGGGGACAGGGCTGTATTGGGTGGGGCCAACGTCCTGACTTTC. Translating it yields CAIKSGDRAVLGGANVLTF. This chain joins TRBV10-3 and TRBJ2-6; 9 bases are a match to TRBD1. The V segment lost 7 bases and the J segment 3 bases; nucleotides outside the gene matches: 16. This CDR3 region has 19 residues. CDR1 and CDR2 (germline): ENHRY, SYGVKD.

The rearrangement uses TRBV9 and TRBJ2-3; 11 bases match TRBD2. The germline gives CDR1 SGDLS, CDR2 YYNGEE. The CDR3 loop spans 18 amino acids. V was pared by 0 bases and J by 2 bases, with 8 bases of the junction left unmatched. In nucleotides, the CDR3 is TGTGCCAGCAGCGTAGCGTCTCTAGCGGGGGGCCTCACAGATACGCAGTATTTT. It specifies CASSVASLAGGLTDTQYF.

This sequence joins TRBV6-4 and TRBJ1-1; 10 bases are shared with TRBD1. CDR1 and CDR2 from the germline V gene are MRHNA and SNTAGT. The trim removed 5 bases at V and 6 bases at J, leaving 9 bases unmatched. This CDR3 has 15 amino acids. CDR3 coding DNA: TGTGCCAGCAGTTCGCCGGGACAGGGGAGGTCTGAAGCTTTCTTT. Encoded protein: CASSSPGQGRSEAFF.

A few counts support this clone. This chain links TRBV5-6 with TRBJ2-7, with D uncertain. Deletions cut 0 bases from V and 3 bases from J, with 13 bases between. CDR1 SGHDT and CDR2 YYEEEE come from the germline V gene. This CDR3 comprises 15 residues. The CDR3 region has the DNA TGTGCCAGCAGCTTGGATAGTAGCACCCGCTACGAGCAGTACTTC. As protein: CASSLDSSTRYEQYF.

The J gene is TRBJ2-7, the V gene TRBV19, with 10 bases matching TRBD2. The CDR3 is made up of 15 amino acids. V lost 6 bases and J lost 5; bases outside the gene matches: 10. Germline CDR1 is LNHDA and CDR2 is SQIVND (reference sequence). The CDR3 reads CASRGPGLATHEQYF. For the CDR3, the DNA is TGTGCCAGTAGGGGTCCGGGACTAGCGACCCACGAGCAGTACTTC.